This TCR beta chain was recovered during a study of blood T cell repertoires in COVID-19. About the study: The United States, Italy and Spain supplied acute and convalescent COVID-19 samples. Nucleic acid was either cDNA or gDNA, and it came from T cells, B-cell-depleted T cells, or PBMCs.

As handled by the study authors: Reference gene primer amplification yielded estimated nucleated cell counts. Data came from immunoSEQ multiplex PCR; TCRdb stores just in-frame clones and leaves some out. V and J calls and clone size are as listed in that table; D and trimming were resolved from the DNA. The data hold about 70,000 clones, with 80% to 90% observed a single time. Material for sequencing was peripheral blood. This TCR came from a woman under 30 with acute or convalescent COVID-19.

CDR3 bases: TGCGCCAGCAGCATACTTGACGGGGGGTCAGATACGCAGTATTTT. Amino acids: CASSILDGGSDTQYF. This sequence joins TRBV5-1 and TRBJ2-3; 7 bases are shared with TRBD2. Germline V CDR1 and CDR2: SGHRS, YFSETQ. V was pared by 4 bases and J by 4 bases, with 9 bases of the junction left unmatched. The CDR3 is 15 amino acids. The whole variable domain, filled in from reference TRBV5-1 and TRBJ2-3, reads KAGVTQTPRYLIKTRGQQVTLSCSPISGHRSVSWYQQTPGQGLQFLFEYFSETQRNKGNFPGRFSGRQFSNSRSEMNVSTLELGDSALYLCASSILDGGSDTQYFGPGTRLTVL.